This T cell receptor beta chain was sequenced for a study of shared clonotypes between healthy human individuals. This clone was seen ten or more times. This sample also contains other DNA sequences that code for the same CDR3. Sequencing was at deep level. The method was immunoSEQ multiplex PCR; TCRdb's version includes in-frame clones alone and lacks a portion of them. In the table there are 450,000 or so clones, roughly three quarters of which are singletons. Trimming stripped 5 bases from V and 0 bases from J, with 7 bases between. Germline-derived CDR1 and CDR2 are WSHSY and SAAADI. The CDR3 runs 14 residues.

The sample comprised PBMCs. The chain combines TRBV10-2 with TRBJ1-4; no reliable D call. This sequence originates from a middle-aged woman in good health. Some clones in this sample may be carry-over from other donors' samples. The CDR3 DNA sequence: TGCGCCAGCAGTTCAGCTGCAACTAATGAAAAACTGTTTTTT. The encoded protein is CASSSAATNEKLFF.